This TCR beta chain derives from a study of blood T cell repertoires in COVID-19 (dated by TCRdb to the early 2020s). Background on the whole study: The collaborator samples originated in the United States, Italy and Spain and spanned the acute and convalescent phases of COVID-19. The material from the prospective study consisted of cDNA or gDNA derived from T cells, B-cell-depleted T cells, or PBMCs. Subjects who had been exposed to COVID-19, were actively infected with it, or had recovered from it provided the deeply sampled blood TCRbeta repertoires that made up the dataset. The repertoires were made available in a free public database intended to serve as a resource for research on the immune response to SARS-CoV-2. The samples were drawn from the first 160 participants of the ongoing ImmuneRACE study and from 950 to 1,500 subjects provided by 6 global collaborators. A de-identified subject ID, COVID-19 status, age in years and sex were almost always included in the sample metadata. Where available, HLA class I and class II types were obtained from metadata supplied by the sample provider rather than from assay-based typing.

Enrolling through a virtual design, the prospective study's participants ranged in age from roughly 18 to 95 years and lived across 24 United States geographic areas. Cohort assignment in the prospective study relied on participant-reported clinical history from a screening survey and a study questionnaire. ImmuneRACE Cohort 3 recovered participants were defined by two consecutive negative NP/OP PCR tests, healthcare professional clearance, or symptom resolution. In the prospective study, whole blood, serum and a nasopharyngeal or oropharyngeal swab were collected from each participant by mobile phlebotomists. Participants in the prospective study had the option to provide additional blood draws and questionnaires over a roughly two-month period. Before DNA extraction, prospective study blood samples were shipped either frozen or at room temperature. TCRbeta CDR3 regions were amplified from genomic DNA using the immunoSEQ Assay, a bias-controlled multiplex PCR. In the source study's methods: The number of nucleated cells in each sample was estimated by amplification of reference gene primers within the assay. Sequence reads were collapsed and filtered to measure the absolute abundance of every unique TCRbeta CDR3 rearrangement. For each sample, productive Simpson clonality was calculated as the square root of Simpson's diversity index across productive rearrangements. The source is immuneACCESS, and TCRdb retained only in-frame sequences with V and J called. Part of the clones is not carried over; for the studies checked, unresolved V genes explain less than half of this, and the remainder is unexplained. V and J calls and clone size follow that table, whereas D and trimming were derived from the DNA. A total of under 300,000 clones appear in this sample, around 90% of them only once. 1.9% of the sample rests with the top ten.

On the study overall, not on this receptor specifically: The quantity of clinical and demographic metadata differed by source and by participant and was supplied without curation.

Note on this clone: Its binding antigen is unknown. No qualities accompany the bases; no much larger clone lies one base away.

The CDR1 and CDR2 encoded by the germline V gene are SGHNT and YENEEA. The CDR3 runs 16 residues from the cysteine to the phenylalanine. The retained sequence is limited to the CDR3, 48 bases, with the frame set at the first base. Trimming at the junction amounts to 0 bases on V and 6 bases on J, and the germline ends lie 16 bases apart. Sequencing was done on a sample of PBMCs or T cells enriched from blood (not recorded which). The receptor's source is a woman under 30 who had recovered from COVID-19. The sequence links TRBV11-3 to TRBJ2-3, and the D gene may be TRBD2, 7 bases matching. CDR3 reads: CASSLDRGGGRDTQYF. The DNA sequence follows: TGTGCCAGCAGCTTAGACAGAGGGGGGGGTCGCGATACGCAGTATTTT.